A selection of T cell receptor beta chains follows, all from one sample in a study of blood T cell repertoires in COVID-19. Measured with immunoSEQ multiplex PCR; TCRdb has only the in-frame clones, and not every one. The data show 300,000 to 400,000 clones, 88% seen once. Sequenced: peripheral blood. These receptors were collected from a woman between 70 and 85 years old with COVID-19, enrolled during active disease. Each CDR3 is given with its conserved first and last residue. Rows may omit the clone size; those that give it use once, few, many or a size class.

cdr3_aa v_call cdr3_length j_call clone_size
CASSHILRTGERTNEKLFF TRBV3-1/TRBV3-2 19 TRBJ1-4 .
CAWSVPGLSYEQYF TRBV30 14 TRBJ2-7 .
CAWSFSSNQPQHF TRBV30 13 TRBJ1-5 .
CASSGTSFGTQYF TRBV6-2/TRBV6-3 13 TRBJ2-5 .
CASSIGRGWDTEAFF TRBV19 15 TRBJ1-1 .
CASSQDYRGGTEAFF TRBV4-1 15 TRBJ1-1 .
CASSLGQGLDEQYF TRBV28 14 TRBJ2-7 .
CASSLGQRSHQETQYF TRBV7-2 16 TRBJ2-5 .
CASSQSAGTVYGYTF TRBV7-9 15 TRBJ1-2 .
CASSQGQGRSIGSPLHF TRBV4-1 17 TRBJ1-6 .
CASSFPGGRNEQFF TRBV28 14 TRBJ2-1 .
CASSPLGMGFRGPLHF TRBV6-2/TRBV6-3 16 TRBJ1-6 .
CASFNSADTQYF TRBV6-6 12 TRBJ2-3 .
CASSSEPGLRSEQYF TRBV6-2/TRBV6-3 15 TRBJ2-7 .
CASKSSSSGNTIYF TRBV5-1 14 TRBJ1-3 .
CASSQDFGTWSDTEAFF TRBV4-3 17 TRBJ1-1 .
CASSEGGVADTQYF TRBV2 14 TRBJ2-3 .
CASSQPGGPEYEQYF TRBV4-2 15 TRBJ2-7 .
CASSLTGQNTEAFF TRBV5-1 14 TRBJ1-1 .
CATSDVVYGYTF TRBV24-1 12 TRBJ1-2 .
CASSYAQTGGVEGYTF TRBV6-5 16 TRBJ1-2 .
CASSQLGGADTQYF TRBV3-1/TRBV3-2 14 TRBJ2-3 .
CASKEGGNTIYF TRBV6-6 12 TRBJ1-3 .
CASSSGRGTVYEETQYF TRBV11-3 17 TRBJ2-5 .
CASSYRDRVHEQYF TRBV6-2/TRBV6-3 14 TRBJ2-7 .
CASQGHRGRYEQYF TRBV27 14 TRBJ2-7 .
CASSLVQGYGDTQYF TRBV7-2 15 TRBJ2-3 once
CSARGSGEQFF TRBV20-1 11 TRBJ2-1 .
CASSLRGATSGARDTQYF TRBV3-1/TRBV3-2 18 TRBJ2-3 .